A single sample is the source of the 5 T cell receptor beta chains below, sequenced in a study of blood T cell repertoires in COVID-19. Using immunoSEQ multiplex PCR, the repertoire was profiled, and TCRdb retains in-frame clones only, with some absent. The table has 130,000 to 150,000 clones, 87% seen once; the top ten hold approximately 35%. Sample: peripheral blood. Receptor source: a man aged 45-65 years who had recovered from COVID-19.

The chain uses TRBV7-6 and TRBJ2-1, with 7 bases fitting TRBD1. The CDR3 length is 16 residues. The V and J ends lost 0 bases and 7 bases, in that order; junction bases with no gene match: 9. Per germline, CDR1 SGHVS and CDR2 FNYEAQ. The DNA for the CDR3 is TGTGCCAGCAGCTTAGCGGGCAAAGGGGGCCGGAATGAGCAGTTCTTC. Amino acid sequence: CASSLAGKGGRNEQFF.

The chain combines TRBV2 with TRBJ1-5, with D tentatively TRBD1 (6 bases). There are 14 residues in the CDR3. With 6 bases removed from V and 6 bases from J, the gap between germline ends came to 15 bases. The germline V gene has CDR1 SNHLY and CDR2 FYNNEI. The CDR3 spells CASSQGGISQPQHF. The DNA for the CDR3 is TGTGCCAGCAGCCAAGGGGGTATTAGTCAGCCCCAGCATTTT.

The chain uses TRBV14 and TRBJ2-7; D not resolved. Between the trimmed V and J ends, which lost 0 bases and 2 bases, there was a span of 8 bases. In germline, CDR1 is SGHDN, CDR2 FVKESK. The CDR3 length is 14 residues. CDR3 sequence: CASSQDAGTYEQYF. CDR3 bases: TGTGCCAGCAGCCAAGATGCAGGAACCTACGAGCAGTACTTC.

The gene calls are TRBV2 and TRBJ1-1, with D perhaps TRBD1 (6 bases). The CDR3 consists of 13 residues. The ends were cut back, 7 bases at V and 4 bases at J, with 13 bases in the middle. Germline assignment: CDR1 SNHLY and CDR2 FYNNEI. CDR3 region: CASMLEGGTEAFF. CDR3 nucleotides: TGTGCCAGCATGCTGGAAGGGGGCACTGAAGCTTTCTTT.

This clone was recorded a few times. The V gene is TRBV5-6, the J gene TRBJ2-1; D is perhaps TRBD1 (5 bases). Germline CDR1 is SGHDT and CDR2 is YYEEEE. There are 14 residues in the CDR3. The ends were cut back, 4 bases at V and 6 bases at J, with 14 bases in the middle. CDR3 region: CASSRTGLGNEQFF. DNA for the CDR3: TGTGCCAGCAGCAGAACAGGCCTCGGCAATGAGCAGTTCTTC.